Listed here are 20 T cell receptor beta chains from one sample, sequenced in a study of T cells in Graves' hyperthyroidism and ophthalmopathy. TCR beta CDR3 region amplification was performed from RNA transcripts. HTBI primers were the set used in a first-round RT-PCR of the TCR CDR3. TCRdb re-derived calls from the multiplex PCR reads in MiXCR, one entry per CDR3 protein. The sample has 490,000 or so distinct CDR3 sequences, less than 25% seen once. The sample was blood. The receptors were sampled from a woman aged 65 to 85 with Graves' ophthalmopathy.

At least ten counts were recorded for this clonotype. The chain combines TRBV11-2 with TRBJ2-3; D may be TRBD2 (5 bases). The germline V gene encodes CDR1 SGHAT and CDR2 FQNNGV. V was shortened by 5 bases and J by 2 bases, with 11 bases between the two germline ends. The CDR3 is made up of 14 amino acids. The CDR3 sequence: CASSRERITDTQYF. The CDR3 bases are TGTGCCAGCAGCAGGGAGCGGATCACAGATACGCAGTATTTT.

Note on this clonotype: A much bigger clone sits one base away, suggesting this may be a read error. This rearrangement joins TRBV2 to TRBJ2-3; TRBD1 agrees at 10 bases. The germline gives CDR1 SNHLY, CDR2 FYNNEI. CDR3 length: 15 residues. The CDR3 sequence: CAGSEGDRGTDTQYF. The CDR3 nucleotides are TGTGCCGGCAGTGAAGGGGACAGGGGAACAGATACGCAGTATTTT.

This clonotype has ten or more counts. The chain combines TRBV6-1 with TRBJ1-1; perhaps TRBD1 as D (5 bases). V was cut by 1 base and J by 4 bases, with 7 bases left in between. Looked up from germline, CDR1 is MNHNS and CDR2 is SASEGT. This CDR3 region has 13 residues. Written as DNA, the CDR3 is TGTGCCAGCAGTGAAGGGGGGTTCACTGAAGCTTTCTTT. Its translation is CASSEGGFTEAFF.

The rearrangement joins TRBV9 to TRBJ2-1; 8 nucleotides align to TRBD2. CDR3 length: 15 residues. V lost 0 bases and J lost 8; bases outside the gene matches: 7. Per the germline V gene, CDR1 is SGDLS and CDR2 is YYNGEE. The CDR3 sequence: CASSVGQRESDEQFF. The CDR3 region has the DNA TGTGCCAGCAGCGTAGGCCAGCGGGAGAGCGATGAGCAGTTCTTC.

This chain links TRBV6-2 or TRBV6-3 with TRBJ2-7; 8 nucleotides agree with TRBD2. Trimming cost V 8 bases and J 4 bases; bases outside gene matches: 10. Germline values: CDR1 MNHEY, CDR2 SVGEGT. This CDR3 contains 14 residues. CDR3 in DNA: TGTGCCAGCCGGGAGGGAGGGCCTCATTACGAGCAGTACTTC. It is translated as CASREGGPHYEQYF.

This clonotype was found many times. This chain links TRBV12-3 or TRBV12-4 with TRBJ1-3; unclear D gene. Trimming pared 3 bases from V and 0 bases from J, leaving 9 bases between. This CDR3 comprises 15 residues. CDR3 in DNA: TGTGCCAGCAGTTTTTCACGACTCTCTGGAAACACCATATATTTT. Residues: CASSFSRLSGNTIYF.

There are a few counts of this clonotype. For the CDR3, the DNA is TGTGCCAGTAGTATAGATCACATCAGCTCCTACGAGCAGTACTTC. Residues: CASSIDHISSYEQYF. The rearrangement uses TRBV19 and TRBJ2-7, with D unresolved. The V gene lost 0 bases and the J gene lost 0 bases, with 9 bases spanning the gap. CDR3 size: 15 residues. Germline V CDR1 and CDR2: LNHDA, SQIVND (reference sequence).

Of note for this clonotype: This sequence may be a read error, since a much larger clone differs from it by one base. The chain employs TRBV29-1 and TRBJ1-1; D may be TRBD1 (5 bases). Trimming cost V 4 bases and J 7 bases, with 13 bases left between them. CDR3 length equals 12 residues. The germline CDR1 and CDR2 sequences are SQVTM and ANQGSEA. This CDR3 is CSVGSTENEAFF. DNA for the CDR3: TGCAGCGTTGGGTCGACAGAGAATGAAGCTTTCTTT.

This clonotype has at least ten counts. The V gene is TRBV7-2, the J gene TRBJ1-2; D is ambiguous. V lost 2 bases and J lost 2, with 9 bases in between. Germline V CDR1 and CDR2: SGHTA, FQGNSA. The CDR3 sequence is 14 residues long. This chain's CDR3 is CASSLLTRNYGYTF. For the CDR3, the DNA is TGTGCCAGCAGCTTACTCACGAGGAACTATGGCTACACCTTC. Using reference TRBV7-2 and TRBJ1-2 for the parts outside the CDR3, the full variable domain is GAGVSQSPSNKVTEKGKDVELRCDPISGHTALYWYRQSLGQGLEFLIYFQGNSAPDKSGLPSDRFSAERTGGSVSTLTIQRTQQEDSAVYLCASSLLTRNYGYTFGSGTRLTVV.

The CDR3 sequence is CASSFPGQGLGEQFF. The DNA of the CDR3 is TGTGCCAGCAGCTTCCCCGGACAGGGCTTAGGTGAGCAGTTCTTC. The J gene is TRBJ2-1, the V gene TRBV7-3; TRBD1 aligns across 8 bases. The CDR3 length is 15 residues. The trim removed 3 bases at V and 9 bases at J, leaving 10 bases unmatched. Germline V lookup: CDR1 SGHTA, CDR2 FQGTGA.

This clonotype has a count of ten or more. V is TRBV28 and J is TRBJ1-4; D gene unclear. This CDR3 region has 13 residues. V shed 2 bases and J shed 10 bases, with 11 bases lying between them. CDR1 is MDHEN, CDR2 SYDVKM, per germline. Written as DNA, the CDR3 is TGTGCCAGCAGTTTAACGGTCTCGGGAAAACTGTTTTTT. This codes for CASSLTVSGKLFF.

This clonotype came up many times. This chain's CDR3 is CASRPSWNSPLHF. The DNA of the CDR3 is TGTGCCAGCAGACCCTCATGGAATTCACCCCTCCACTTT. J is TRBJ1-6 and V is TRBV28; D remains unclear. The CDR3 contains 13 residues. V was pared by 6 bases and J by 7 bases, with 10 bases between. Germline loops: CDR1 MDHEN, CDR2 SYDVKM.

This clonotype was counted between two and nine times. The gene calls are TRBV20-1 and TRBJ1-5; D gene unclear. From germline, CDR1 is DFQATT and CDR2 SNEGSKA (reference sequence). V was shortened by 5 bases and J by 0 bases, with 11 bases between the two germline ends. The CDR3 spans 14 residues. The CDR3 DNA reads TGCAGTGCTCCCCAAGGCGGTAGCAATCAGCCCCAGCATTTT. It specifies CSAPQGGSNQPQHF.

The chain is built from TRBV5-6 and TRBJ2-1; 7 bases align to TRBD2. The trim removed 4 bases at V and 4 bases at J, leaving 14 bases unmatched. Germline-derived CDR1 and CDR2 are SGHDT and YYEEEE. The CDR3 is made up of 17 amino acids. CDR3 coding DNA: TGTGCCAGCAGCCCACTGAGCGGGGAGTTCAGTTACAATGAGCAGTTCTTC. Translation gives CASSPLSGEFSYNEQFF.

The chain has TRBV9 and TRBJ2-1; 7 bases fit TRBD2. Germline trimming cut 0 bases from V and 0 bases from J; bases unmatched to any gene: 6. The CDR3 spans 17 residues. Germline V lookup: CDR1 SGDLS, CDR2 YYNGEE. The CDR3 loop is CASSVGGGGVSYNEQFF. CDR3 nucleotides: TGTGCCAGCAGCGTAGGGGGGGGAGGGGTCTCCTACAATGAGCAGTTCTTC.

This clonotype was counted a few times. The chain recombines TRBV5-1 with TRBJ1-1, with TRBD1 matching 8 bases. Germline-derived CDR1 and CDR2 are SGHRS and YFSETQ. The V gene end was trimmed by 6 bases and the J gene end by 10 bases; junction bases not matched to a gene: 11. The CDR3 has 13 residues. The CDR3 region has the DNA TGCGCCAGCAATCAGGACAGGGCAGCAGGAGCTTTCTTT. Its translation: CASNQDRAAGAFF.

This clonotype was seen more than once but under ten times. The chain recombines TRBV11-1 with TRBJ1-2; maybe TRBD1 (6 bases). The length of the CDR3 is 13 residues. Germline-derived CDR1 and CDR2 are SGHAT and FQDESV (reference sequence). V lost 1 base, J lost 7 bases, and 10 bases lay in between. The DNA for the CDR3 is TGTGCCAGCAGCTTAGTTGGGGGCACTGGCTACACCTTC. Its protein is CASSLVGGTGYTF.

This clonotype was counted between two and nine times. This rearrangement joins TRBV5-6 to TRBJ2-5; D tentatively reads TRBD1 or TRBD2 (5 bases each). Trimming took 2 bases from V and 10 from J, leaving 18 bases between them. The CDR3 is 14 residues long. The germline V gene has CDR1 SGHDT and CDR2 YYEEEE. CDR3 region: CASSFLGRGGHQYF. The CDR3 nucleotides are TGTGCCAGCAGCTTCTTAGGGCGCGGAGGACACCAGTACTTC.

In DNA form, the CDR3 reads TGTGCCTGGACCCGGACGGCGGTGGGAGGCTACACCTTC. It encodes CAWTRTAVGGYTF. The chain links TRBV30 to TRBJ1-2; no clear D. This CDR3 comprises 13 residues. Trimming took off 4 bases at V and 8 bases at J, with 17 bases between the two ends. Germline values: CDR1 GTSNPN, CDR2 SVGIG (reference sequence).

In its sample, this clonotype was seen a few times. The CDR3 DNA reads TGTGCCAGCTTGGGACAGGTCCACACCGGGGAGCTGTTTTTT. Amino acids: CASLGQVHTGELFF. The gene calls are TRBV2 and TRBJ2-2; 8 bases are shared with TRBD1. This CDR3 region has 14 residues. Germline CDR1 SNHLY, CDR2 FYNNEI. After removal of 8 bases from V and 3 bases from J, the junction contained 5 bases not matched to a gene.